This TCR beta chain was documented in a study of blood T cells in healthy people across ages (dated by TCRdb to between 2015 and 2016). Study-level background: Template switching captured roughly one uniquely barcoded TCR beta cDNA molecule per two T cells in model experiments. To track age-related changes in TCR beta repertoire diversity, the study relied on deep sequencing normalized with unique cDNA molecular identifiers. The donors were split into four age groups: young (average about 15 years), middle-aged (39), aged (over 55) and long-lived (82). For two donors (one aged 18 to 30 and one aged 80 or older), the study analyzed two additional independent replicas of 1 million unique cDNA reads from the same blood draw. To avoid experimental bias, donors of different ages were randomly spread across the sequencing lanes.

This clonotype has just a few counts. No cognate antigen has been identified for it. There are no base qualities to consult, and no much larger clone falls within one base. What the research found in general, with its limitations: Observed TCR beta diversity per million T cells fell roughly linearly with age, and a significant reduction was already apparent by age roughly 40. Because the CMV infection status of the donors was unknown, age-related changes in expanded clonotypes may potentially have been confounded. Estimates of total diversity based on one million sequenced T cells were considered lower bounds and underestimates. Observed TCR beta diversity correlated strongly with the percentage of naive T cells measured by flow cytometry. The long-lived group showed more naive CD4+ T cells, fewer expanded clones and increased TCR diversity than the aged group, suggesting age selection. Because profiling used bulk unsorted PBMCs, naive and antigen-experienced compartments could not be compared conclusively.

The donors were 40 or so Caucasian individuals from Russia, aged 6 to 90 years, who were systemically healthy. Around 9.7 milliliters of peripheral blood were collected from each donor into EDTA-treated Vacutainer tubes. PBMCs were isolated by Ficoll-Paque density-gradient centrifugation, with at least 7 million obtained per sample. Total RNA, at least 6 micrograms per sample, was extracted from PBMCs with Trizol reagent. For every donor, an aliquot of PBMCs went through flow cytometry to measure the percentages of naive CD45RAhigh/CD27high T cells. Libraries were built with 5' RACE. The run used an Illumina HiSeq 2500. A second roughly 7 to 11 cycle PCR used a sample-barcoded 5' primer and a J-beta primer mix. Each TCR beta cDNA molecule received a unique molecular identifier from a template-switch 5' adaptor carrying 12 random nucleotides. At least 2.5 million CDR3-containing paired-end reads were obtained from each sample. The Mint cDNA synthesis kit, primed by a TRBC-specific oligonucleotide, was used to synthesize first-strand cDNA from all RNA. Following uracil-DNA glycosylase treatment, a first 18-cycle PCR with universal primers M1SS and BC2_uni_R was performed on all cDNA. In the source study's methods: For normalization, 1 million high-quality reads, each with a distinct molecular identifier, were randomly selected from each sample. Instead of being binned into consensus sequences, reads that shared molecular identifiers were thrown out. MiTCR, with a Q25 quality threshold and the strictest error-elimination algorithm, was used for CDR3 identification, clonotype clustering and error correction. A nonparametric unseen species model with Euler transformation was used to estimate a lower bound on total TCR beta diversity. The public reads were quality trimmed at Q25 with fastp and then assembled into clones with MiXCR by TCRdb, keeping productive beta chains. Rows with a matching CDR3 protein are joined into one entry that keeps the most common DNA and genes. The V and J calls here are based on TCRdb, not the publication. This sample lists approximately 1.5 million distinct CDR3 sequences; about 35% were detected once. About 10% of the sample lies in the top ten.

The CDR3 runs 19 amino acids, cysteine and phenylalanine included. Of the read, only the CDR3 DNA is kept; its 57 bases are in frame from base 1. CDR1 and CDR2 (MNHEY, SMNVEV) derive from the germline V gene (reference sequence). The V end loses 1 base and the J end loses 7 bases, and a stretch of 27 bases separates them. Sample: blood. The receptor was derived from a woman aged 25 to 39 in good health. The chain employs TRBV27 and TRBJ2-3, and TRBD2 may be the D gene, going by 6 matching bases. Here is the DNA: TGTGCCAGCAGTTTATACCGGCTTGCGGATCTAGCGTCCACGCATACGCAGTATTTT. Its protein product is CASSLYRLADLASTHTQYF.